The source of this TCR beta chain is a study of blood T cell repertoires in COVID-19. Study background: Sites in the United States, Italy and Spain provided acute and convalescent COVID-19 samples.

Repertoires were generated with immunoSEQ multiplex PCR, while TCRdb's copy carries only in-frame clones and drops some. This sample has roughly 100,000 clones; 85% to 90% occur once, and the top ten carry roughly 8.1%. Germline V gene lookup returns CDR1 SGHVS and CDR2 FNYEAQ. After removal of 8 bases from V and 2 bases from J, the junction contained 14 bases not matched to a gene. The CDR3 sequence is 17 residues long. The J gene is TRBJ2-1, the V gene TRBV7-6, with TRBD1 matching over 8 bases. The source of this sequence is an older woman with acute or convalescent COVID-19. The sequenced sample was peripheral blood. CDR3: CASFLCGQGATYNEQFF. The CDR3 DNA sequence: TGTGCCAGCTTCCTGTGTGGGCAGGGGGCAACCTACAATGAGCAGTTCTTC.